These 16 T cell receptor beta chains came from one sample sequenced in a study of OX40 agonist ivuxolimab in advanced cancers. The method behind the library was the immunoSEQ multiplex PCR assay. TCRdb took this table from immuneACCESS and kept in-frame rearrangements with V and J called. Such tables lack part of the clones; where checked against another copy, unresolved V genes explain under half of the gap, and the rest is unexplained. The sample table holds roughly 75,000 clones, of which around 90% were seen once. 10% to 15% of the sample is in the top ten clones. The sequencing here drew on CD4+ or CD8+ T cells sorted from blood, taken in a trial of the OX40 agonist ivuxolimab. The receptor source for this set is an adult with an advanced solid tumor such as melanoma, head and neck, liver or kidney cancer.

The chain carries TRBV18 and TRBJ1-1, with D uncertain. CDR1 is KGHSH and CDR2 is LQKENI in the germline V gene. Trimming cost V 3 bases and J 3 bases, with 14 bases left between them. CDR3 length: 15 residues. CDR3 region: CASSPGPTRDTEAFF. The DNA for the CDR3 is TGTGCCAGCTCACCTGGCCCCACGAGGGACACTGAAGCTTTCTTT. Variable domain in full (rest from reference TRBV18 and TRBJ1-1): NAGVMQNPRHLVRRRGQEARLRCSPMKGHSHVYWYRQLPEEGLKFMVYLQKENIIDESGMPKERFSAEFPKEGPSILRIQQVVRGDSAAYFCASSPGPTRDTEAFFGQGTRLTVV.

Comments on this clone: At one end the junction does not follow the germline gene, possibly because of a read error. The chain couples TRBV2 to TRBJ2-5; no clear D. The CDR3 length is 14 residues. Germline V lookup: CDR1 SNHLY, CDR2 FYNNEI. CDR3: CASISTLNQETQYF. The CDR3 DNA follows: TGTGCCAGCATCTCTACACTAAACCAGGAGACCCAGTACTTC.

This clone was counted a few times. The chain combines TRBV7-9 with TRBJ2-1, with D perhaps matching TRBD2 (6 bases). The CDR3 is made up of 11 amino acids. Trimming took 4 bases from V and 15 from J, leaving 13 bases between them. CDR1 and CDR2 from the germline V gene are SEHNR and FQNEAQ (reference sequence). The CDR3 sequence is CASSSGRNTFF. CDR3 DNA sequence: TGTGCCAGCAGCTCGGGGAGGAATACGTTCTTC.

CDR3 sequence (DNA): TGTGCCAGCAGCACGGGACAAGTGAACACTGAAGCTTTCTTT. This sequence encodes CASSTGQVNTEAFF. This chain uses TRBV5-6 with TRBJ1-1; maybe TRBD1 (6 bases). CDR1 is SGHDT, CDR2 YYEEEE, per germline. Trimming shortened V by 4 bases and J by 0 bases, and 10 bases separated the two germline ends. The CDR3 runs to 14 residues.

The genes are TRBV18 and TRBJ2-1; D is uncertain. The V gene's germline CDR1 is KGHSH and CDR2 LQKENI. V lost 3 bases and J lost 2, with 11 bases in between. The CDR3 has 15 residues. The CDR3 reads CASSPSWSPYNEQFF. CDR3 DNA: TGTGCCAGCTCACCCTCTTGGTCCCCCTACAATGAGCAGTTCTTC.

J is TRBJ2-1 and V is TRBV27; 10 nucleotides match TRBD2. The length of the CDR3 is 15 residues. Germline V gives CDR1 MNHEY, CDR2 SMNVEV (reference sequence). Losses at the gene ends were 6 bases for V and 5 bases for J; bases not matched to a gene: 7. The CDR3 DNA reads TGTGCCAGCAGCCCTAGCCTAGCGGGAGACAATGAGCAGTTCTTC. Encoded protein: CASSPSLAGDNEQFF.

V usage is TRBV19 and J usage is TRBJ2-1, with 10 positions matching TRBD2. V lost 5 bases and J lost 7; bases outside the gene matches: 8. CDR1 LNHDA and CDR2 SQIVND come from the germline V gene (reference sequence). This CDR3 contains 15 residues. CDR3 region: CASSPSGSGSNEQFF. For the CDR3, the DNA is TGTGCCAGTAGTCCTAGCGGGAGTGGGTCTAATGAGCAGTTCTTC.

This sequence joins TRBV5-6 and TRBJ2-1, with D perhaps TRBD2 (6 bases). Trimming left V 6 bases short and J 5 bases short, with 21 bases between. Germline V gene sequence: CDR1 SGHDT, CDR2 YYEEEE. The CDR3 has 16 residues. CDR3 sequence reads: CASTLRWLARDNEQFF. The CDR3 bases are TGTGCCAGCACCCTCAGGTGGCTAGCGCGCGACAATGAGCAGTTCTTC. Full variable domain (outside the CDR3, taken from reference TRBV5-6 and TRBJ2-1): DAGVTQSPTHLIKTRGQQVTLRCSPKSGHDTVSWYQQALGQGPQFIFQYYEEEERQRGNFPDRFSGHQFPNYSSELNVNALLLGDSALYLCASTLRWLARDNEQFFGPGTRLTVL.

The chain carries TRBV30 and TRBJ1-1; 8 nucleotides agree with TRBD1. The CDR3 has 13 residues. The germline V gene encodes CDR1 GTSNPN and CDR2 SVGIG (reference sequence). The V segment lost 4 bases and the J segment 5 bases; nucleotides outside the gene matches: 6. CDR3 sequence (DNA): TGTGCCTGGACCTCGACAGGGGCAACTGAAGCTTTCTTT. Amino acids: CAWTSTGATEAFF.

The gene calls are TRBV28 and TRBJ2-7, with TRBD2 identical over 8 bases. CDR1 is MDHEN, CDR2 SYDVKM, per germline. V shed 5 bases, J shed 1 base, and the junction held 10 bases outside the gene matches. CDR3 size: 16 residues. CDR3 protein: CASSLDQAGVSYEQYF. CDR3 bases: TGTGCCAGCAGTCTCGATCAAGCGGGGGTGTCCTACGAGCAGTACTTC.

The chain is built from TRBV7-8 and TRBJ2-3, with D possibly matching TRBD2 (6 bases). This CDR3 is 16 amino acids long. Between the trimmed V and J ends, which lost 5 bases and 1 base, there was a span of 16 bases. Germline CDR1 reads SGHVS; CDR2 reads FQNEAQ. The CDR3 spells CASSPLSTGGTDTQYF. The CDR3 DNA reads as TGTGCCAGCAGCCCACTCTCTACGGGGGGCACAGATACGCAGTATTTT.

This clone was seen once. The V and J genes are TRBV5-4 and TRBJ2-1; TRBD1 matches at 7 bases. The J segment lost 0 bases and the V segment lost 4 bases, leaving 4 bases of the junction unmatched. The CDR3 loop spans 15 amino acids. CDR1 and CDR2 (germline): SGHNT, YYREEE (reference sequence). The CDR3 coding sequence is TGTGCCAGCAGCCCCTCAGGGGGCTCCTACAATGAGCAGTTCTTC. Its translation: CASSPSGGSYNEQFF.

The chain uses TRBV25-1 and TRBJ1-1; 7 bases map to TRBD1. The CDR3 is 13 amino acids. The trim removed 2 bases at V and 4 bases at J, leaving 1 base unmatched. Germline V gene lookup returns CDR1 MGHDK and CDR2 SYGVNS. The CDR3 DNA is TGTGCCAGCAGTGAACGACAGGGCACTGAAGCTTTCTTT. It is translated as CASSERQGTEAFF. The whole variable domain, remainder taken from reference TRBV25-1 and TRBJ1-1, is EADIYQTPRYLVIGTGKKITLECSQTMGHDKMYWYQQDPGMELHLIHYSYGVNSTEKGDLSSESTVSRIRTEHFPLTLESARPSHTSQYLCASSERQGTEAFFGQGTRLTVV.

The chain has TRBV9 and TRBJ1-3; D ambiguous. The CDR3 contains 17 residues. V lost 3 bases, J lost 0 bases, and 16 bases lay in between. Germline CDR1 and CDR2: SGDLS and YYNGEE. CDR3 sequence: CASSGGLRGSSGNTIYF. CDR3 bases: TGTGCCAGCAGCGGTGGCCTTCGCGGCAGCTCTGGAAACACCATATATTTT.

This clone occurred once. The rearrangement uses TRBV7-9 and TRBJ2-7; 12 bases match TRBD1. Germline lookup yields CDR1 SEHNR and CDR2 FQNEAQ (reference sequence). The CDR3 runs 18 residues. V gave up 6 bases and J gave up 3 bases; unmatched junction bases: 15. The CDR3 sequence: CASSPALGTGGHGYEQYF. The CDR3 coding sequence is TGTGCCAGCAGTCCCGCTCTCGGGACAGGGGGCCATGGCTACGAGCAGTACTTC.

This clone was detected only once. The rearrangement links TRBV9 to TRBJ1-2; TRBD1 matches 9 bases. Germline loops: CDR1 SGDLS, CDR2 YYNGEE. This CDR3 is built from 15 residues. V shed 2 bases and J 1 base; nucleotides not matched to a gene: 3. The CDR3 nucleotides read TGTGCCAGCAGCGTGGGGACAGGGAGTAACTATGGCTACACCTTC. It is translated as CASSVGTGSNYGYTF.